Sequencing of this TCR beta chain was carried out in a study of shared clonotypes between healthy human individuals. Terminally differentiated effector memory CD45RA+ cells were excluded by CCR7 positive selection of CD45RO-negative cells. Libraries were prepared by immunoSEQ multiplex PCR; TCRdb keeps only in-frame clonotypes and omits some of them. The profile shows some 2.1 million clones, about 94% of them singletons. As for this clone: The junction departs from germline at one end; a sequencing error may be responsible.

Sequencing was done on a sample of naive CD8+ T cells sorted from blood. The receptor's source is a man between 18 and 35 years old in good health.

CDR3 in amino acids: CASSLGSRPYNEQFF. CDR3 in DNA: TGTGCTAGCAGCTTAGGTAGTCGACCCTACAATGAGCAGTTCTTC. The V call is TRBV7-7, the J call TRBJ2-1; D is undetermined. Germline loops: CDR1 SSHAT, CDR2 FNYEAQ (reference sequence). The CDR3 loop spans 15 amino acids.